The rows below give T cell receptor beta chains drawn from one sample of a study of pediatric ulcerative colitis. Libraries were prepared by immunoSEQ multiplex PCR; TCRdb keeps only in-frame clonotypes and omits some of them. This repertoire shows around 64,000 clones, 77% found once; its top ten account for around 5%. The sample was blood. Every receptor here comes from a boy younger than 18 with moderate ulcerative colitis. The CDR3 runs from the conserved cysteine through the conserved F or W. The D gene is left open where the match is weak. The listing skips clone size in some rows; elsewhere it reads once, few, many or a size class.

J	V	D	size	CDR3	DNA
TRBJ1-2	TRBV19	-	-	CASSISGSGYTF	TGTGCCAGTAGTATATCGGGGTCTGGCTACACCTTC
TRBJ1-1	TRBV7-9	-	-	CASSSGLYRGDTEAFF	TGTGCCAGCAGCTCTGGACTTTATAGGGGGGACACTGAAGCTTTCTTT
TRBJ1-5	TRBV27	-	-	CASSLGGTQPQHF	TGTGCCAGCAGTTTAGGGGGAACGCAGCCCCAGCATTTT
TRBJ2-2	TRBV7-2	TRBD2	few	CASSSPGGPVTGELFF	TGTGCCAGCAGCTCTCCGGGGGGGCCGGTCACCGGGGAGCTGTTTTTT
TRBJ2-1	TRBV7-3	-	-	CASSSQGASRDEQFF	TGTGCCAGCAGCTCGCAAGGGGCCTCCCGGGATGAGCAGTTCTTC
TRBJ1-1	TRBV5-6	-	few	CASSPGGGGPEAFF	TGTGCCAGCAGCCCAGGAGGAGGGGGGCCTGAAGCTTTCTTT
TRBJ1-5	TRBV6-6	TRBD1	-	CASSSYDRGDNQPQHF	TGTGCCAGCAGTTCCTATGACAGGGGCGACAATCAGCCCCAGCATTTT
TRBJ1-2	TRBV5-1	-	-	CASSLVQGLEAGYTF	TGCGCCAGCAGCTTGGTTCAGGGGCTCGAGGCTGGCTACACCTTC
TRBJ2-3	TRBV5-4	-	-	CASSYAGGWTDTQYF	TGTGCCAGCAGCTATGCCGGCGGGTGGACAGATACGCAGTATTTT
TRBJ2-1	TRBV5-8	-	-	CASRPRGRPSYNEQFF	TGTGCCAGCAGACCTCGGGGGAGACCTTCCTACAATGAGCAGTTCTTC
TRBJ1-4	TRBV9	TRBD1	-	CASSVAVTGLEKLFF	TGTGCCAGCAGCGTAGCCGTGACAGGGCTTGAAAAACTGTTTTTT
TRBJ2-3	TRBV19	-	once	CASSMSALNTDTQYF	TGTGCCAGTAGTATGTCGGCATTGAACACAGATACGCAGTATTTT
TRBJ1-3	TRBV10-1	-	-	CASSSGSGNTIYF	TGCGCCAGCAGTTCCGGGTCTGGAAACACCATATATTTT
TRBJ2-7	TRBV19	-	-	CATLGGMEQYF	TGTGCCACCCTGGGGGGAATGGAGCAGTACTTC
TRBJ1-1	TRBV9	-	-	CASSVEGQTEAFF	TGTGCCAGCAGCGTAGAGGGGCAAACTGAAGCTTTCTTT
TRBJ2-2	TRBV13	-	few	CASSSGLLGELFF	TGTGCCAGCAGCTCTGGGCTCCTCGGGGAGCTGTTTTTT
TRBJ1-2	TRBV19	-	-	CASSISTNYGYTF	TGTGCCAGTAGTATAAGTACTAACTATGGCTACACCTTC
TRBJ1-2	TRBV27	-	-	CASSHGYQVNYGYTF	TGTGCCAGCAGCCACGGGTATCAGGTCAACTATGGCTACACCTTC
TRBJ2-1	TRBV5-1	-	few	CASSDLSNEQFF	TGCGCCAGCAGCGACCTAAGCAATGAGCAGTTCTTC
TRBJ1-1	TRBV7-2	TRBD1	-	CASSFTGVTEAFF	TGTGCCAGCAGCTTCACAGGGGTAACTGAAGCTTTCTTT
TRBJ1-4	TRBV4-1	-	-	CASSQDPGKLFF	TGCGCCAGCAGCCAAGATCCCGGAAAACTGTTTTTT
TRBJ1-3	TRBV7-9	-	few	CASSLNLGNTIYF	TGTGCCAGCAGCTTAAATTTAGGAAACACCATATATTTT
TRBJ2-2	TRBV29-1	-	-	CSVHAGQGEAGELFF	TGCAGCGTCCACGCCGGGCAGGGAGAGGCCGGGGAGCTGTTTTTT
TRBJ2-7	TRBV2	-	-	CASSDPPGKTSYEQYF	TGTGCCAGCAGTGACCCCCCGGGGAAGACCTCCTACGAGCAGTACTTC